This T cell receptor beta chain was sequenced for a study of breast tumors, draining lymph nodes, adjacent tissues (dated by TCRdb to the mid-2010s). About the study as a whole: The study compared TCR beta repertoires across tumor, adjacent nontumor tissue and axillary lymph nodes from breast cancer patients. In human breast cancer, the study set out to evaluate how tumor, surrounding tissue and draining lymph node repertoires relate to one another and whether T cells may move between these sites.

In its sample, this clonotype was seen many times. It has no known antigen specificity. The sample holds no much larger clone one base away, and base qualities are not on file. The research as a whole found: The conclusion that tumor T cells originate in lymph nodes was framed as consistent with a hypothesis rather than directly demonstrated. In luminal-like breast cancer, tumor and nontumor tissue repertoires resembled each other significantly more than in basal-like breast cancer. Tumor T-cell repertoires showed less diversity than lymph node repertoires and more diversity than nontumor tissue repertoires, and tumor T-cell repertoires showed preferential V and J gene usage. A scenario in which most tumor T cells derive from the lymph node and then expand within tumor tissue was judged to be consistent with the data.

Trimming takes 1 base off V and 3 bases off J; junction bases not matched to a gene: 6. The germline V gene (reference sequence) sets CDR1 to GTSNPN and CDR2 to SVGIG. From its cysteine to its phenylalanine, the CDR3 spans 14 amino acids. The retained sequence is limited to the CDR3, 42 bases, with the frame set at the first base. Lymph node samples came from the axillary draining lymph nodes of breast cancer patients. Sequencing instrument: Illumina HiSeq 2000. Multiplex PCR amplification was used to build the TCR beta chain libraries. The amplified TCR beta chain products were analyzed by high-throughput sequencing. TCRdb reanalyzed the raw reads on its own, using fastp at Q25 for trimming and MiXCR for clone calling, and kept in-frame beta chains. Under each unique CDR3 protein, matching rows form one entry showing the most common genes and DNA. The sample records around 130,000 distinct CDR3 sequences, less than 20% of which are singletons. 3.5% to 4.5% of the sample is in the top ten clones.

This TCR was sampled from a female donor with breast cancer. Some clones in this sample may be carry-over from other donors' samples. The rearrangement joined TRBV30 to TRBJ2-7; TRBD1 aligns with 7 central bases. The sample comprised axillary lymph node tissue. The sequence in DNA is TGTGCCTGGAGTGCCGGGACAGAAATCTACGAGCAGTACTTC. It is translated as CAWSAGTEIYEQYF.